The clone carrying this T cell receptor beta chain was counted at least ten times. The antigen is unknown. The data originate from a study of T cells in Graves' hyperthyroidism and ophthalmopathy. Study observations and caveats: Ophthalmopathy was model-predicted a median around 6.7 months pre-onset. From stable hyperthyroidism, ophthalmopathy was separated by a 13 V-J model.

From RNA transcripts, TCR beta CDR3 regions were amplified. TCR CDR3 underwent first-round RT-PCR with the HTBI primer set. TCRdb reanalysed the multiplex PCR reads using MiXCR and keeps one entry per CDR3 protein. Of 380,000 or so distinct CDR3 sequences in the sample, 19% were seen once. V dropped 3 bases and J dropped 3 bases, with 14 bases sitting between them. The CDR3 length is 15 residues. V is TRBV12-3 or TRBV12-4 and J is TRBJ1-2; possibly TRBD1 for D (6 bases). The sequence was collected from a woman aged 18-30 years with Graves' hyperthyroidism. Specimen: blood. CDR3 amino acids: CASSFPIRGHYGYTF. The CDR3 region has the DNA TGTGCCAGCAGTTTCCCCATCAGGGGACACTATGGCTACACCTTC.